The entry that follows covers one T cell receptor (beta chain) sequence. The antigen remains unidentified. This sample was taken from a study of early T cells in non-severe SARS-CoV-2 infection. The study's findings and limits: Matching with VDJdb favored anti-spike CD8 responses (missing private and CD4 specificities).

Unique molecular identifiers were attached to individual cDNA molecules. TCRdb ran MiXCR on the 5' RACE reads and lists one entry per CDR3 protein. The sample has roughly 100,000 distinct CDR3 sequences, 11% to 15% seen once. The CDR3 runs to 11 residues. Trimming took off 5 bases at V and 8 bases at J, with 9 bases between the two ends. Germline values: CDR1 LGHDT, CDR2 YNNKEL (reference sequence). The origin of this receptor is an adult who was a healthcare worker with PCR-confirmed SARS-CoV-2 infection or an uninfected control (not recorded which). What was sequenced was whole blood. The chain recombines TRBV3-1 with TRBJ2-5; D is undetermined. CDR3 residues: CASSTVQTQYF. CDR3 nucleotides: TGTGCCAGCAGCACCGTCCAAACCCAGTACTTC.